The 32 T cell receptor beta chains given below trace back to one sample, sequenced in a study of cytomegalovirus exposure and HLA in healthy donors. In the PCR, 60 Vbeta and 13 Jbeta primers were used. Assay used: immunoSEQ multiplex PCR; TCRdb lists only in-frame clones, some missing. The sample includes roughly 62,000 clones, more than 70% of them seen just once. Material for sequencing was PBMCs. Receptors were obtained from a woman younger than 45 in good health and CMV-seronegative.

V and J are TRBV29-1 and TRBJ2-5, with 8 bases fitting TRBD2. The CDR3 contains 17 residues. Germline CDR1 and CDR2: SQVTM and ANQGSEA. After removal of 5 bases from V and 2 bases from J, the junction contained 16 bases not matched to a gene. As DNA, the CDR3 is TGCAGCGTTTCGGGGGGGGGCCAGCGGGGCCGACAAGAGACCCAGTACTTC. It encodes CSVSGGGQRGRQETQYF.

The V and J genes are TRBV21-1 and TRBJ2-7; TRBD2, as called in the table, went unchecked against the DNA. TRBV21-1 is a listed pseudogene. The CDR3 covers 12 residues. The CDR3 DNA sequence: TGTGCCAGCAGCAAAACGGCCTACGAGCAGTACTTC. Translating gives CASSKTAYEQYF.

The rearrangement joins TRBV18 to TRBJ2-1; TRBD2 agrees at 11 bases. The CDR3 has 17 amino acids. Germline values: CDR1 KGHSH, CDR2 LQKENI. V lost 8 bases and J lost 7; bases outside the gene matches: 16. CDR3 sequence reads: CASRRFSGRATGNEQFF. In DNA form, the CDR3 reads TGTGCCAGCCGAAGGTTTAGCGGGAGGGCCACGGGAAATGAGCAGTTCTTC.

The chain couples TRBV15 to TRBJ1-5; 9 bases match TRBD1. J was trimmed by 4 bases and V by 3 bases; bases with no gene match: 4. The CDR3 spans 15 residues. CDR1 LNHNV and CDR2 YYDKDF come from the germline V gene (reference sequence). The CDR3 DNA reads as TGTGCCACCAGCAGTTGGACAGGGGTTAATCAGCCCCAGCATTTT. Translating gives CATSSWTGVNQPQHF.

A word on this clone: Additional DNA sequences in this sample encode the identical CDR3. The chain joins TRBV27 to TRBJ2-5; D is ambiguous. Germline CDR1 and CDR2: MNHEY and SMNVEV (reference sequence). Between the trimmed V and J ends, which lost 3 bases and 5 bases, there was a span of 10 bases. This CDR3 is 13 amino acids long. The CDR3: CASSFLASETQYF. The CDR3 DNA sequence: TGTGCCAGCAGTTTTTTGGCTTCGGAGACCCAGTACTTC.

V is TRBV11-2 and J is TRBJ1-5; no firm D call. Germline CDR1 reads SGHAT; CDR2 reads FQNNGV. This CDR3 is built from 15 residues. Trimming took 2 bases from V and 7 from J, leaving 15 bases between them. CDR3 amino acids: CASSLNLGAGQPQHF. Here the CDR3 DNA reads TGTGCCAGCAGCTTAAACTTGGGAGCGGGCCAGCCCCAGCATTTT.

This clone was counted between two and nine times. This chain connects TRBV7-2 to TRBJ2-2; 10 positions match TRBD2. From germline, CDR1 is SGHTA and CDR2 FQGNSA. V was clipped by 5 bases and J by 6 bases; unmatched bases: 9. This CDR3 region has 16 residues. The CDR3 loop is CASSLQAGGKSGELFF. The CDR3 DNA reads as TGTGCCAGCAGCCTTCAAGCGGGAGGGAAATCCGGGGAGCTGTTTTTT.

This clone was seen only a few times. The chain combines TRBV7-8 with TRBJ1-6, with D possibly being TRBD1 (5 bases). With 2 bases removed from V and 7 bases from J, the gap between germline ends came to 12 bases. The CDR3 extends over 15 amino acids. The germline V gene encodes CDR1 SGHVS and CDR2 FQNEAQ. Written as DNA, the CDR3 is TGTGCCAGCAGCTTAATGGAGACAGACAATTCACCCCTCCACTTT. This sequence encodes CASSLMETDNSPLHF.

This clone was observed a few times. This rearrangement joins TRBV10-2 to TRBJ2-1; TRBD2 matches at 8 bases. The CDR3 sequence is 17 residues long. In germline, CDR1 is WSHSY, CDR2 SAAADI. Trimming removed 2 bases from V and 3 bases from J; junction bases left unmatched: 9. The CDR3 DNA reads as TGCGCCAGCAGTGAGAAGACCTTAGCGGGAATCTACAATGAGCAGTTCTTC. Protein product: CASSEKTLAGIYNEQFF.

With respect to this clone: With only one base between it and a far larger clone, this is likely a read error. V gene TRBV6-1 combines with J gene TRBJ1-1; 11 bases fit TRBD1. Germline assignment: CDR1 MNHNS and CDR2 SASEGT. This CDR3 is built from 15 residues. V lost 5 bases to trimming and J lost 1 base; unmatched junction nucleotides: 3. CDR3 coding DNA: TGTGCCAGCAGTCCGGACAGGGGGCAGAACACTGAAGCTTTCTTT. This encodes CASSPDRGQNTEAFF.

V is TRBV29-1 and J is TRBJ2-3, with a possible D match to TRBD2 (6 bases). This CDR3 has 13 amino acids. Germline CDR1 is SQVTM and CDR2 is ANQGSEA. V lost 1 base and J 6 bases, leaving 11 bases between the germline ends. The CDR3 region has the DNA TGCAGCGTTGAAGGCCAGGCGGGGGATACGCAGTATTTT. It codes for CSVEGQAGDTQYF.

The V gene is TRBV2, the J gene TRBJ2-3, with 7 bases aligning to TRBD2. Germline V gene lookup returns CDR1 SNHLY and CDR2 FYNNEI. The junction had 7 bases not matched to a gene; V was cut back by 4 bases and J by 0 bases. The CDR3 runs 16 residues. CDR3 loop: CASSGESGASTDTQYF. Here the CDR3 DNA reads TGTGCCAGCAGTGGGGAGAGCGGGGCTAGCACAGATACGCAGTATTTT.

CDR3 region: CASSPTAGGSINTQYF. The CDR3 DNA follows: TGTGCCAGCTCACCAACGGCGGGGGGGTCCATAAATACGCAGTATTTT. The chain has TRBV18 and TRBJ2-3, with 9 bases lining up with TRBD2. V was clipped by 2 bases and J by 7 bases; unmatched bases: 10. CDR1 and CDR2 (germline): KGHSH, LQKENI. This CDR3 is built from 16 residues.

This chain connects TRBV6-5 to TRBJ2-2; 7 nucleotides line up with TRBD1. Germline trimming cut 10 bases from V and 3 bases from J; bases unmatched to any gene: 11. CDR1 is MNHEY, CDR2 SVGAGI, per germline. This CDR3 comprises 15 residues. This CDR3 is CATSRTGVYTGELFF. In nucleotides, the CDR3 is TGTGCCACTTCAAGGACAGGAGTCTACACCGGGGAGCTGTTTTTT.

The chain couples TRBV19 to TRBJ1-1, with TRBD1 matching over 7 bases. Per germline, CDR1 LNHDA and CDR2 SQIVND (reference sequence). This CDR3 has 16 residues. The V and J ends lost 7 bases and 5 bases, in that order; junction bases with no gene match: 16. The CDR3 DNA reads as TGTGCCAGTAAACCCCTATTTACAGGGGTGGGAACTGAAGCTTTCTTT. Its translation is CASKPLFTGVGTEAFF.

V is TRBV7-3 and J is TRBJ2-1; 9 positions match TRBD2. In germline, CDR1 is SGHTA, CDR2 FQGTGA. The CDR3 consists of 15 residues. The V gene end was trimmed by 5 bases and the J gene end by 8 bases; junction bases not matched to a gene: 10. The CDR3 DNA is TGTGCCAGCAGCCCCTCCGGCGGGAGGGTCTATGAGCAGTTCTTC. Encoded protein: CASSPSGGRVYEQFF.

The rearrangement joins TRBV27 to TRBJ2-7; D gene ambiguous. Germline V gene data show CDR1 as MNHEY and CDR2 as SMNVEV (reference sequence). V was clipped by 2 bases and J by 5 bases, with 4 bases between them. This CDR3 spans 11 amino acids. CDR3 loop: CASSLGDEQYF. The CDR3 bases are TGTGCCAGCAGTTTAGGAGACGAGCAGTACTTC.

The chain combines TRBV5-1 with TRBJ2-1; 9 nucleotides line up with TRBD2. Per germline, CDR1 SGHRS and CDR2 YFSETQ. This CDR3 region has 15 residues. Trimming removed 0 bases from V and 7 bases from J; junction bases left unmatched: 5. The CDR3 region is CASSLVAGEMNEQFF. CDR3 sequence (DNA): TGCGCCAGCAGCTTGGTAGCGGGAGAAATGAATGAGCAGTTCTTC.

This clone was counted between two and nine times. V and J are TRBV25-1 and TRBJ2-1, with 12 bases lining up with TRBD1. The germline V gene has CDR1 MGHDK and CDR2 SYGVNS. This CDR3 has 18 amino acids. The V segment lost 8 bases and the J segment 2 bases; nucleotides outside the gene matches: 13. CDR3 in amino acids: CASQGQGANVVTYNEQFF. DNA of the CDR3: TGTGCCAGCCAGGGACAGGGGGCTAATGTAGTCACCTACAATGAGCAGTTCTTC.

V usage is TRBV7-9 and J usage is TRBJ2-1; no clear D gene. The CDR3 loop spans 14 amino acids. Germline V gene sequence: CDR1 SEHNR, CDR2 FQNEAQ (reference sequence). Trimming left V 1 base short and J 9 bases short, with 13 bases between. In nucleotides, the CDR3 is TGTGCCAGCAGCTTAGTCTCAGGTGTCGTTGAGCAGTTCTTC. This sequence encodes CASSLVSGVVEQFF. Using reference TRBV7-9 and TRBJ2-1 for the parts outside the CDR3, the full variable domain is DTGVSQNPRHKITKRGQNVTFRCDPISEHNRLYWYRQTLGQGPEFLTYFQNEAQLEKSRLLSDRFSAERPKGSFSTLEIQRTEQGDSAMYLCASSLVSGVVEQFFGPGTRLTVL.

This clone was observed a handful of times. V is TRBV19 and J is TRBJ2-1, with a possible D match to TRBD2 (5 bases). Germline CDR1 reads LNHDA; CDR2 reads SQIVND (reference sequence). The CDR3 has 15 amino acids. V gave up 1 base and J gave up 0 bases, with 7 bases separating them. CDR3 protein: CASSIGLNSYNEQFF. The CDR3 DNA follows: TGTGCCAGTAGTATAGGACTAAACTCCTACAATGAGCAGTTCTTC.

The chain carries TRBV2 and TRBJ2-1; 11 nucleotides agree with TRBD1. The CDR3 has 18 residues. CDR1 is SNHLY and CDR2 is FYNNEI in the germline V gene. J was trimmed by 0 bases and V by 6 bases; bases with no gene match: 10. This CDR3 reads CASSVPGQGVSSYNEQFF. DNA for the CDR3: TGTGCCAGCAGCGTCCCGGGACAGGGGGTAAGCTCCTACAATGAGCAGTTCTTC. Supplemented by reference TRBV2 and TRBJ2-1, the full variable domain reads EPEVTQTPSHQVTQMGQEVILRCVPISNHLYFYWYRQILGQKVEFLVSFYNNEISEKSEIFDDQFSVERPDGSNFTLKIRSTKLEDSAMYFCASSVPGQGVSSYNEQFFGPGTRLTVL.

The V and J genes are TRBV29-1 and TRBJ2-5; maybe TRBD2 (5 bases). Germline V gives CDR1 SQVTM, CDR2 ANQGSEA. The V end was cut by 6 bases, the J end by 2 bases, with 13 bases between. CDR3 length equals 13 residues. In DNA, the CDR3 is TGCAGCGTCCCCGACGGGAAACAAGAGACCCAGTACTTC. Translated, it gives CSVPDGKQETQYF.

This chain joins TRBV5-6 and TRBJ2-3; 8 nucleotides agree with TRBD1. Germline V lookup: CDR1 SGHDT, CDR2 YYEEEE. This CDR3 is built from 15 residues. V shed 2 bases, J shed 5 bases, and the junction held 7 bases outside the gene matches. The DNA of the CDR3 is TGTGCCAGCAGCTTCGGCCAGGGGGCTGGAGATACGCAGTATTTT. It specifies CASSFGQGAGDTQYF.

The chain is built from TRBV9 and TRBJ2-2, with D possibly TRBD2 on 7 matching bases. The CDR3 length is 16 residues. Germline CDR1 is SGDLS and CDR2 is YYNGEE. V dropped 2 bases and J dropped 5 bases, with 16 bases sitting between them. The CDR3 nucleotides read TGTGCCAGCAGCGTTTATCAGGGGAGGGGGACCGGGGAGCTGTTTTTT. It codes for CASSVYQGRGTGELFF.

The genes are TRBV7-2 and TRBJ2-7, with D unresolved. The CDR3 runs to 13 residues. The V and J ends lost 6 bases and 3 bases respectively, with 12 bases between them. Germline V CDR1 and CDR2: SGHTA, FQGNSA. CDR3 DNA: TGTGCCAGCAGGCGGCTGCAAGACTACGAGCAGTACGTC. This codes for CASRRLQDYEQYV.

This chain's CDR3 is CASSLVGGQGETQYF. DNA for the CDR3: TGTGCCAGCAGCTTAGTTGGAGGACAGGGGGAGACCCAGTACTTC. This sequence joins TRBV7-8 and TRBJ2-5; 9 bases agree with TRBD1. V shed 1 base, J shed 5 bases, and the junction held 5 bases outside the gene matches. Germline CDR1 SGHVS, CDR2 FQNEAQ. The length of the CDR3 is 15 residues.

The gene calls are TRBV5-1 and TRBJ2-5; TRBD2 matches 9 bases. Trimming removed 5 bases from V and 1 base from J; junction bases left unmatched: 9. CDR1 is SGHRS, CDR2 YFSETQ, per germline. The CDR3 runs to 16 residues. The CDR3 nucleotides read TGCGCCAGCAGGCGTTCACGCGGGAGGGCCCAAGAGACCCAGTACTTC. It codes for CASRRSRGRAQETQYF.

V gene TRBV28 combines with J gene TRBJ2-7; D not certain. Trimming left V 6 bases short and J 12 bases short, with 18 bases between. The germline CDR1 and CDR2 sequences are MDHEN and SYDVKM. This CDR3 has 12 amino acids. The CDR3 loop reads CASSNPQDILYV. The DNA for the CDR3 is TGTGCCAGCAGCAACCCCCAGGATATTTTGTACGTC.

The rearrangement uses TRBV5-1 and TRBJ1-1; the D gene is possibly TRBD1 (5 bases). There are 16 residues in the CDR3. Germline CDR1 SGHRS, CDR2 YFSETQ. V lost 1 base and J lost 1, with 14 bases in between. The CDR3 loop is CASSLLAGTKNTEAFF. The CDR3 DNA follows: TGCGCCAGCAGCTTGTTGGCAGGGACTAAGAACACTGAAGCTTTCTTT.

The chain is built from TRBV6-6 and TRBJ2-1; 9 nucleotides line up with TRBD2. The V segment lost 6 bases and the J segment 8 bases; nucleotides outside the gene matches: 11. CDR3 length equals 15 residues. Germline V gives CDR1 MNHNY, CDR2 SVGAGI (reference sequence). CDR3 in amino acids: CASSFGLASDHEQFF. In nucleotides, the CDR3 is TGTGCCAGCAGCTTCGGACTAGCGAGTGACCATGAGCAGTTCTTC.

The rearrangement joins TRBV18 to TRBJ2-2, with D maybe TRBD1 (5 bases). The CDR3 runs 15 residues. Germline V gives CDR1 KGHSH, CDR2 LQKENI. Between the trimmed V and J ends, which lost 1 base and 2 bases, there was a span of 8 bases. The DNA for the CDR3 is TGTGCCAGCTCACCACGGCAGGGAAACACCGGGGAGCTGTTTTTT. Translating it yields CASSPRQGNTGELFF.